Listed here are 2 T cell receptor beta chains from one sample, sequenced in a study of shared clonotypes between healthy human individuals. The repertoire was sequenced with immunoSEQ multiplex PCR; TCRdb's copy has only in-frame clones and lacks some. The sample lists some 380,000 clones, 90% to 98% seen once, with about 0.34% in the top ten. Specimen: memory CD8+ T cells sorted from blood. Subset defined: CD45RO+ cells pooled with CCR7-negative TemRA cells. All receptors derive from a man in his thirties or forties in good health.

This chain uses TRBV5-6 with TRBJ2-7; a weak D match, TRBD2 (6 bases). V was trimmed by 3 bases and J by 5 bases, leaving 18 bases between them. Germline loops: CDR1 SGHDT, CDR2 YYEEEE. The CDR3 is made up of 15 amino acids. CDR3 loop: CASSSGRGTGDEQYF. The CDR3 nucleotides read TGTGCCAGCAGCTCAGGCCGGGGAACGGGGGACGAGCAGTACTTC.

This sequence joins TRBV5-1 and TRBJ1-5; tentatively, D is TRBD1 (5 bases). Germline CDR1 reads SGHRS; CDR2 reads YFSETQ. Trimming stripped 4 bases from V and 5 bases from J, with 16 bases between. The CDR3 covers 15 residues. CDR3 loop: CASSPGGGGYQPQHF. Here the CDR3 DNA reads TGCGCCAGCAGCCCAGGTGGGGGGGGGTATCAGCCCCAGCATTTT.